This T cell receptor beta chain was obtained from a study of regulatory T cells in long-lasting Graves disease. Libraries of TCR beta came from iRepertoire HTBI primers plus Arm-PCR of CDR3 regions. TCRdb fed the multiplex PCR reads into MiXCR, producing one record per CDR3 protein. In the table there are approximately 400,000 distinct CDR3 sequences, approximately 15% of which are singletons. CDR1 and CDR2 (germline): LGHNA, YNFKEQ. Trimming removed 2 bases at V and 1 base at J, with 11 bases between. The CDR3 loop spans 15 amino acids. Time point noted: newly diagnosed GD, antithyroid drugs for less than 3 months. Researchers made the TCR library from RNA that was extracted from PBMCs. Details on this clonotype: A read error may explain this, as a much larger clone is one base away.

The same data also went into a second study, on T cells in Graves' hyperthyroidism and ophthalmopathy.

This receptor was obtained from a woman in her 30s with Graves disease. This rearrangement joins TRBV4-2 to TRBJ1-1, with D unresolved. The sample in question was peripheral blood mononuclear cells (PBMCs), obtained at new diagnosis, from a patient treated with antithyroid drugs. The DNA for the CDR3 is TGTGCCAGCAGCCAACCCCCTTTGACGAACACTGAAGCTTTCTTT. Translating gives CASSQPPLTNTEAFF.